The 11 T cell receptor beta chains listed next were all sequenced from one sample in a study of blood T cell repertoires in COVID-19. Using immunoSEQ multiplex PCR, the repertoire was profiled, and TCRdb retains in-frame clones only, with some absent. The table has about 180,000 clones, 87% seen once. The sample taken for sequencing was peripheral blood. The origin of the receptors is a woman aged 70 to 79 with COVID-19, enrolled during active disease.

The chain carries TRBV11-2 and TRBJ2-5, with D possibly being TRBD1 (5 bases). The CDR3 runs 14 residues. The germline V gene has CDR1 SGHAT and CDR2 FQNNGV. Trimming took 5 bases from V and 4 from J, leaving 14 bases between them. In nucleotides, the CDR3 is TGTGCCAGCAGCCAACCCCCAGGGTTAGAGACCCAGTACTTC. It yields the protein CASSQPPGLETQYF. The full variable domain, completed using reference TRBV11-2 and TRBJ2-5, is EAGVAQSPRYKIIEKRQSVAFWCNPISGHATLYWYQQILGQGPKLLIQFQNNGVVDDSQLPKDRFSAERLKGVDSTLKIQPAKLEDSAVYLCASSQPPGLETQYFGPGTRLLVL.

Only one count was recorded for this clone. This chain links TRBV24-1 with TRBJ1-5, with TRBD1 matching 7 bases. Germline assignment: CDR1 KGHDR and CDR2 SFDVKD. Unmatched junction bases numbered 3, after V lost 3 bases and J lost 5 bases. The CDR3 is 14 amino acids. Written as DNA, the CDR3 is TGTGCCACCAGTGATGAGACAGGGCATCAGCCCCAGCATTTT. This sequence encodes CATSDETGHQPQHF.

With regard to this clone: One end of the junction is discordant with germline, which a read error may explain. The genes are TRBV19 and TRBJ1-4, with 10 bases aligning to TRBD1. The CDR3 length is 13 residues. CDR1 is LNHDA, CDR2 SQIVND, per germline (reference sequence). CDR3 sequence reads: CASRGQGTENLFF. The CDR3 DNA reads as TGTGCCAGTAGGGGACAGGGGACGGAAAACCTGTTTTTT.

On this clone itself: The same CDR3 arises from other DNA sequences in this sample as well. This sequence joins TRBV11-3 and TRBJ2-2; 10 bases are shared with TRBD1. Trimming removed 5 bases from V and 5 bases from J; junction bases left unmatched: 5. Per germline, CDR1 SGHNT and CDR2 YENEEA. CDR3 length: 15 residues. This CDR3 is CASSPRTGGTGELFF. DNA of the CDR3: TGTGCCAGCAGCCCGCGGACAGGGGGAACCGGGGAGCTGTTTTTT.

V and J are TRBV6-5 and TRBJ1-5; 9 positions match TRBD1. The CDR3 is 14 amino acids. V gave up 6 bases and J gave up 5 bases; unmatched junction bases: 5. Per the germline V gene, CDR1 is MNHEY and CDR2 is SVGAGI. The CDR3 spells CASRRGQGHQPQHF. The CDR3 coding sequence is TGTGCCAGCAGACGGGGACAGGGACATCAGCCCCAGCATTTT.

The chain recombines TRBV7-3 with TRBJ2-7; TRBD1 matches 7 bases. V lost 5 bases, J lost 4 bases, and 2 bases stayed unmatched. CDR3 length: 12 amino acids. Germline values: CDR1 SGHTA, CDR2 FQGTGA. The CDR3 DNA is TGTGCCAGCAGCGAACAGGGGTACGAGCAGTACTTC. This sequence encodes CASSEQGYEQYF.

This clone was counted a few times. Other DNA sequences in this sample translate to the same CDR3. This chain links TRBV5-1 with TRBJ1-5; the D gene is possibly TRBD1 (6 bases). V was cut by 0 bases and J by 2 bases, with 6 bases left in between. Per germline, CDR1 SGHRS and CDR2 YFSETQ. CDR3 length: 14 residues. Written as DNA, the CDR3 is TGCGCCAGCAGCTTGGCAGGGGGCAATCAGCCCCAGCATTTT. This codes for CASSLAGGNQPQHF.

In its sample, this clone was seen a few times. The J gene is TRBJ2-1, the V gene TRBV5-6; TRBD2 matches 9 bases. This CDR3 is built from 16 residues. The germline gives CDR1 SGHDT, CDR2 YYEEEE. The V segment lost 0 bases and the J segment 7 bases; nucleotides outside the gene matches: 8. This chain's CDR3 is CASSLVVSGSLNEQFF. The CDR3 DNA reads TGTGCCAGCAGCTTGGTAGTTAGCGGGAGTCTTAATGAGCAGTTCTTC.

The CDR3 DNA follows: TGTGCCACCAGTGACCGGGGACTAGCGGGAGCAGGGCGATACAATGAGCAGTTCTTC. This codes for CATSDRGLAGAGRYNEQFF. V is TRBV24-1 and J is TRBJ2-1; 14 bases line up with TRBD2. This CDR3 is 19 amino acids long. With V trimmed by 4 bases and J by 4 bases, 11 bases remained unmatched. CDR1 and CDR2 from the germline V gene are KGHDR and SFDVKD.

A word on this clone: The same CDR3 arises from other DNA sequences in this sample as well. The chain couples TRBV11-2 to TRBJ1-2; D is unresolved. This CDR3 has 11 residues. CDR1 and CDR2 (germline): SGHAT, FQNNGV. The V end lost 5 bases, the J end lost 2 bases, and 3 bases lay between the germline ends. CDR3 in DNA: TGTGCCAGCAGCCAAAACTATGGCTACACCTTC. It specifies CASSQNYGYTF.

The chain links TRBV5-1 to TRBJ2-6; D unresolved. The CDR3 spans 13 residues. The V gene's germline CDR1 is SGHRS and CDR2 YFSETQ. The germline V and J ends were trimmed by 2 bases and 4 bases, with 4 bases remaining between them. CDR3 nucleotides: TGCGCCAGCAGCTTCGGGGGGGCCAACGTCCTGACTTTC. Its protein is CASSFGGANVLTF.